Below are 10 T cell receptor beta chains sequenced from a single sample in a study of CD8+CD57+ T cells in acquired aplastic anemia. For CDR3 and TCR beta VDJ profiling, genomic DNA was the template used. TCRdb reprocessed the reads via MiXCR and lists one record per CDR3 protein. Here the sample spans about 58,000 distinct CDR3 sequences, 57% being singletons. Sequencing involved patients with CD8+CD57+ cell expansion previously shown by flow cytometry. The source material was sorted CD4+, CD8+, or CD8+CD57+ T cells (not recorded which) from PBMCs. The receptors were sampled from a human donor with aplastic anemia.

The rearrangement links TRBV6-2 or TRBV6-3 to TRBJ2-7; D possibly corresponds to TRBD1 (6 bases). CDR1 and CDR2 from the germline V gene are MNHEY and SVGEGT. The CDR3 has 16 residues. The germline V and J ends were trimmed by 6 bases and 3 bases, with 21 bases remaining between them. The chain's CDR3 is CASSFPRYRGNYEQYF. The CDR3 coding sequence is TGTGCCAGCAGCTTTCCTCGCTATAGGGGGAACTACGAGCAGTACTTC.

This clonotype was counted ten times or more. This sequence joins TRBV11-2 and TRBJ2-7; D uncertain. The CDR3 is 14 amino acids. Germline-derived CDR1 and CDR2 are SGHAT and FQNNGV. The V end was cut by 7 bases, the J end by 2 bases, with 15 bases between. CDR3 protein: CASTLPDGTYEQYF. Written as DNA, the CDR3 is TGTGCCAGCACCCTTCCCGACGGAACCTACGAGCAGTACTTC.

This chain joins TRBV29-1 and TRBJ1-1; D not certain. Germline CDR1 is SQVTM and CDR2 is ANQGSEA. There are 10 residues in the CDR3. Trimming left V 1 base short and J 11 bases short, with 8 bases between. The CDR3 loop reads CSVEVGRAFF. The CDR3, as DNA: TGCAGCGTTGAAGTGGGTAGGGCTTTCTTT. Full variable domain (outside the CDR3, taken from reference TRBV29-1 and TRBJ1-1): SAVISQKPSRDICQRGTSLTIQCQVDSQVTMMFWYRQQPGQSLTLIATANQGSEATYESGFVIDKFPISRPNLTFSTLTVSNMSPEDSSIYLCSVEVGRAFFGQGTRLTVV.

The gene calls are TRBV20-1 and TRBJ1-1; a weak D match, TRBD1 (5 bases). The CDR3 spans 16 residues. The germline gives CDR1 DFQATT, CDR2 SNEGSKA (reference sequence). Trimming took off 6 bases at V and 1 base at J, with 21 bases between the two ends. This CDR3 reads CSAPRVEGQTNTEAFF. Written as DNA, the CDR3 is TGCAGTGCCCCGAGGGTTGAGGGGCAGACGAACACTGAAGCTTTCTTT.

V gene TRBV7-2 combines with J gene TRBJ2-7; D tentatively reads TRBD1 or TRBD2 (7 bases each). Trimming pared 7 bases from V and 3 bases from J, leaving 10 bases between. CDR3 length: 12 residues. Per germline, CDR1 SGHTA and CDR2 FQGNSA. The CDR3 spells CASKRDSYEQYF. CDR3 sequence (DNA): TGTGCCAGCAAGCGGGACAGCTACGAGCAGTACTTC.

The chain joins TRBV20-1 to TRBJ1-1; D is perhaps TRBD1 (6 bases). The CDR3 totals 14 residues. Germline V gene sequence: CDR1 DFQATT, CDR2 SNEGSKA (reference sequence). The V gene lost 3 bases and the J gene lost 4 bases, with 15 bases spanning the gap. The CDR3 DNA reads as TGCAGTGCTAGTAAGGACAGCCTCTTCACTGAAGCTTTCTTT. Translation gives CSASKDSLFTEAFF.

CDR3 amino acids: CASSATPTPTGGESGYTF. CDR3 DNA sequence: TGTGCCAGCAGCGCAACGCCCACCCCGACAGGTGGTGAGTCTGGCTACACCTTC. The chain uses TRBV9 and TRBJ1-2, with D perhaps TRBD1 (6 bases). CDR3 size: 18 residues. Germline lookup yields CDR1 SGDLS and CDR2 YYNGEE. Trimming left V 3 bases short and J 7 bases short, with 28 bases between.

The chain recombines TRBV10-2 with TRBJ2-7, with D possibly matching TRBD2 (5 bases). Per germline, CDR1 WSHSY and CDR2 SAAADI. Trimming pared 7 bases from V and 4 bases from J, leaving 11 bases between. The CDR3 length is 12 residues. The CDR3 DNA reads TGCGCCAGCACCCCTGACTATTACGAGCAGTACTTC. This sequence encodes CASTPDYYEQYF.

The chain employs TRBV7-9 and TRBJ1-6; 9 nucleotides align to TRBD1. Germline CDR1 is SEHNR and CDR2 is FQNEAQ (reference sequence). This CDR3 region has 14 residues. V trimming: 5 bases; J trimming: 11 bases; junction bases outside the gene matches: 7. This CDR3 is CASSARDREAPLHF. CDR3 DNA sequence: TGTGCCAGCAGCGCACGGGACAGGGAGGCACCCCTCCACTTT.

This chain joins TRBV20-1 and TRBJ2-7, with D possibly being TRBD2 (5 bases). V lost 0 bases to trimming and J lost 3 bases, with 18 bases between them. The germline V gene encodes CDR1 DFQATT and CDR2 SNEGSKA (reference sequence). The CDR3 contains 16 residues. CDR3 nucleotide sequence: TGCAGTGCTAGAGATCCGTTCAGCGGAACGCTCTACGAGCAGTACTTC. It specifies CSARDPFSGTLYEQYF.